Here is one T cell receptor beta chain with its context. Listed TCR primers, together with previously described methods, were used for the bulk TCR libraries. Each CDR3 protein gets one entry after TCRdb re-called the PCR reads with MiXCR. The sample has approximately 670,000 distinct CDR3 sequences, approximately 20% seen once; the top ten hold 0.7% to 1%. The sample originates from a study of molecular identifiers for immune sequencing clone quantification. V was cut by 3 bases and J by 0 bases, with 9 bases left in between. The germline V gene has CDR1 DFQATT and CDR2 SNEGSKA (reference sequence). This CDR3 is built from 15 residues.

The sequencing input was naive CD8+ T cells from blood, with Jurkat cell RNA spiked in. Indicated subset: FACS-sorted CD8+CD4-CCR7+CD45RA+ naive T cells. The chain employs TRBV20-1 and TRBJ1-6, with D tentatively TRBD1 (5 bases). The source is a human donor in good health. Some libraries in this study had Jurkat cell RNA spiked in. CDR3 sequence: CSARGHDSYNSPLHF. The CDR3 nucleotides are TGCAGTGCTAGGGGGCATGACTCCTATAATTCACCCCTCCACTTT.